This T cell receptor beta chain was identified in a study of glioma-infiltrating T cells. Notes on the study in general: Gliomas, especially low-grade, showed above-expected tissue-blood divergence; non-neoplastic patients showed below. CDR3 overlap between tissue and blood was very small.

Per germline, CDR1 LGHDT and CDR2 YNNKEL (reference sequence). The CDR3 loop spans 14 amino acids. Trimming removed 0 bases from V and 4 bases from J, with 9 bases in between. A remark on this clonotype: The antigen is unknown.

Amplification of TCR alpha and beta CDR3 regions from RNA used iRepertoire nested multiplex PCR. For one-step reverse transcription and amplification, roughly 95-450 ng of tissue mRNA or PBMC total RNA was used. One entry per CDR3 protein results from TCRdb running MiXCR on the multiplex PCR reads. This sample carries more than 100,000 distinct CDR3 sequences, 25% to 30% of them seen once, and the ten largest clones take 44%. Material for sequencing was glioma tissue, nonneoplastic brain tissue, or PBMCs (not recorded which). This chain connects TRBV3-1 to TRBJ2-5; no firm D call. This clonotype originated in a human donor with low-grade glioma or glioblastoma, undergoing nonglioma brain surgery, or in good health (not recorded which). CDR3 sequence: CASSQDGPGETQYF. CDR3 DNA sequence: TGTGCCAGCAGCCAAGACGGCCCGGGAGAGACCCAGTACTTC.